A selection of T cell receptor beta chains follows, all from one sample in a study of T cell responses to AZD1222 COVID-19 vaccine. Clones were sequenced by immunoSEQ multiplex PCR, and TCRdb holds only the in-frame ones, with some missing. The table shows approximately 150,000 clones, with 92% occurring only once. Source: peripheral blood, taken on day 0 of AZD1222 vaccination. These receptors came from an adult in good health. Both conserved end residues are part of each CDR3. The order of the fields is V gene, J gene, clone size, D gene, CDR3 DNA, CDR3 protein. The D gene is left open where the match is weak. Clone size is shown for a subset of rows, as once, few, many or a class of expanded clone.

TRBV6-1,TRBJ2-3,-,TRBD1,TGTGCCAGCAGTGGACAGGGGGCCCCTAGCACAGATACGCAGTATTTT,CASSGQGAPSTDTQYF
TRBV3-1/TRBV3-2,TRBJ2-7,once,-,TGTGCCAGCAGCCGCACTACCTCCACAACCCGCCTTTACGAGCAGTACTTC,CASSRTTSTTRLYEQYF
TRBV7-2,TRBJ2-7,-,-,TGTGCCAGCAGTCCCCGCTCGGCTCAGGGCTACGAGCAGTACTTC,CASSPRSAQGYEQYF
TRBV7-9,TRBJ2-7,-,-,TGTGCCAGCAGCCCTACTGACAGCCTCGAGCAGTACTTC,CASSPTDSLEQYF
TRBV20-1,TRBJ2-1,-,-,TGCAGTTTAAATGAGCAGTTCTTC,CSLNEQFF
TRBV10-3,TRBJ1-1,-,-,TGTGCCATCAGTGATCCTGGTAGGAACACTGAAGCTTTCTTT,CAISDPGRNTEAFF
TRBV6-5,TRBJ2-4,-,-,TGTGCCAGCAGTTACATGAGGGGTGAAAAAAACATTCAGTACTTC,CASSYMRGEKNIQYF
TRBV21-1,TRBJ2-7,-,-,TGTGCCAGCAGCCCACGACAGGTCTCCTACGAGCAGTACTTC,CASSPRQVSYEQYF
TRBV12-3/TRBV12-4,TRBJ2-5,-,TRBD1,TGTGCCAGCAGACTGACAGGGCAAGAGACCCAGTACTTC,CASRLTGQETQYF
TRBV19,TRBJ1-5,-,-,TGTGCCAGTAGACGGGACTTTTCCGTCATAGACAATCAGCCCCAGCATTTT,CASRRDFSVIDNQPQHF
TRBV27,TRBJ1-1,-,-,TGTGCCAGCAGCTTTGCTTTGGGGGGTCTGAACACTGAAGCTTTCTTT,CASSFALGGLNTEAFF
TRBV4-1,TRBJ1-2,-,-,TGCGCCAGCAGCCAAGAGAAGAGAACTGGCGGCTATGGCTACACCTTC,CASSQEKRTGGYGYTF
TRBV11-3,TRBJ2-3,-,-,TGTGCCAGCAGCTTGGGGCTGTCTAGCACAGATACGCAGTATTTT,CASSLGLSSTDTQYF
TRBV5-4,TRBJ2-3,-,-,TGTGCCAGCAGCTCGATGGGGACATCGGTCACAGATACGCAGTATTTT,CASSSMGTSVTDTQYF
TRBV30,TRBJ1-6,once,-,TGTGCCTGGAGTGTACGGGGCAGGGGCGACTATAATTCACCCCTCCACTTT,CAWSVRGRGDYNSPLHF
TRBV18,TRBJ1-1,-,-,TGTGCCAGCTCACTAGGCCGGAACACTGAAGCTTTCTTT,CASSLGRNTEAFF
TRBV7-2,TRBJ2-7,-,-,TGTGCCAGCAGCTTCGATGTCGGCCCCTACGAGCAGTACTTC,CASSFDVGPYEQYF
TRBV11-3,TRBJ2-3,-,TRBD1,TGTGCCAGCAGCTCCGGACAGGGGATGGATACGCAGTATTTT,CASSSGQGMDTQYF
TRBV30,TRBJ1-4,-,TRBD1,TGTGCCTGGATGGGACAGTTAGGCGAAAAACTGTTTTTT,CAWMGQLGEKLFF
TRBV18,TRBJ1-4,once,-,TGTGCCAGCTCACCATCACGGACAAGTGAAAAACTGTTTTTT,CASSPSRTSEKLFF
TRBV11-2,TRBJ2-5,-,-,TGTGCCAGCAGCTTTTCCCCCTCGGAACAAGAGACCCAGTACTTC,CASSFSPSEQETQYF
TRBV30,TRBJ1-2,once,-,TGTGCCTGGAGACCCGACTGGGATGGCTACACCTTC,CAWRPDWDGYTF
TRBV7-2,TRBJ1-3,-,-,TGTGCCAGCAGCTTAGTGGGGGCCCCAACCGGAAACACCATATATTTT,CASSLVGAPTGNTIYF
TRBV5-1,TRBJ1-6,once,TRBD1,TGCGCCAGCAGCTTGGGGACAGGGGGTTCACCCCTCCACTTT,CASSLGTGGSPLHF
TRBV19,TRBJ1-1,-,-,TGTGCCAGTAGTACTACAGGGTGGGGTACAGCTTTCTTT,CASSTTGWGTAFF
TRBV7-8,TRBJ2-3,-,TRBD2,TGTGCCAGCAGCCCGATGACTAGCGGGAGGGCGACAGATACGCAGTATTTT,CASSPMTSGRATDTQYF
TRBV11-3,TRBJ2-1,once,TRBD2,TGTGCCAGCAGCTTTGGACTAGCGGGGGGAAATGAGCAGTTCTTC,CASSFGLAGGNEQFF
TRBV19,TRBJ1-1,-,-,TGTGCCAGTAGTATACGGGTTCCAGACACTGAAGCTTTCTTT,CASSIRVPDTEAFF